One T cell receptor beta chain is described in this entry. The data derive from a study of blood T cell repertoires in COVID-19. The assay was immunoSEQ multiplex PCR, and TCRdb's table has in-frame clones only and misses some. The data show 75,000 to 95,000 clones, 79% seen once. Germline-derived CDR1 and CDR2 are SGHNT and YENEEA. With V trimmed by 5 bases and J by 5 bases, 8 bases remained unmatched. The CDR3 loop spans 14 amino acids. The V gene is TRBV11-3, the J gene TRBJ2-7, with 8 bases that match TRBD2. The TCR sequence derives from an elderly woman with active or convalescent COVID-19. Specimen: peripheral blood. The CDR3: CASSLGGGRHEQYF. The CDR3 coding sequence is TGTGCCAGCAGCCTAGGCGGGGGGAGGCACGAGCAGTACTTC.